The 9 T cell receptor beta chains listed next were all sequenced from one sample in a study of metastatic and nonmetastatic thyroid tumors. TCRdb re-called clones from the PCR reads using MiXCR. The sample lists some 26,000 clones, 3.7% occurring once. There were no patients who had received any treatment before thyroid surgery. Material: blood. The receptor set was obtained from a male donor with papillary thyroid cancer or a benign thyroid nodule (not recorded which). Some clones in this sample may be carry-over from other donors' samples.

To note about this clone: A much bigger clone sits one base away, suggesting this may be a read error. This sequence joins TRBV2 and TRBJ2-5; 12 bases agree with TRBD2. The CDR3 contains 14 residues. CDR1 and CDR2 from the germline V gene are SNHLY and FYNNEI. The CDR3 DNA follows: TGTACCAGCAGTCGACTAGCGGGAGTAGAGACCCAGTACTTC. Its protein is CTSSRLAGVETQYF.

This clone was seen a handful of times. The chain employs TRBV5-1 and TRBJ2-7, with TRBD2 matching 10 bases. Germline V gene sequence: CDR1 SGHRS, CDR2 YFSETQ. Losses at the gene ends were 5 bases for V and 5 bases for J; bases not matched to a gene: 13. The CDR3 has 16 amino acids. CDR3 sequence (DNA): TGCGCCAGCAGGTCTAGCGGGAGTAGAGGGGCGGACGAGCAGTACTTC. Protein: CASRSSGSRGADEQYF. Supplemented by reference TRBV5-1 and TRBJ2-7, the full variable domain reads KAGVTQTPRYLIKTRGQQVTLSCSPISGHRSVSWYQQTPGQGLQFLFEYFSETQRNKGNFPGRFSGRQFSNSRSEMNVSTLELGDSALYLCASRSSGSRGADEQYFGPGTRLTVT.

The chain employs TRBV6-2 or TRBV6-3 and TRBJ1-5, with 8 bases lining up with TRBD1. CDR1 MNHEY and CDR2 SVGEGT come from the germline V gene. V lost 6 bases to trimming and J lost 0 bases; unmatched junction nucleotides: 13. The length of the CDR3 is 18 residues. As DNA, the CDR3 is TGTGCCAGCAGCCCTACAGGGGGGAGCATTATTAGCAATCAGCCCCAGCATTTT. It is translated as CASSPTGGSIISNQPQHF.

Only a few counts were recorded for this clone. J is TRBJ1-4 and V is TRBV11-2; D call uncertain. Deletions cut 8 bases from V and 0 bases from J, with 16 bases between. This CDR3 contains 16 residues. CDR1 is SGHAT, CDR2 FQNNGV, per germline. This CDR3 reads CASRNSWRATNEKLFF. The CDR3 nucleotides read TGTGCCAGCCGGAACTCTTGGCGTGCAACTAATGAAAAACTGTTTTTT. Together with reference TRBV11-2 and TRBJ1-4, the CDR3 gives the full variable domain: EAGVAQSPRYKIIEKRQSVAFWCNPISGHATLYWYQQILGQGPKLLIQFQNNGVVDDSQLPKDRFSAERLKGVDSTLKIQPAKLEDSAVYLCASRNSWRATNEKLFFGSGTQLSVL.

This clone is classed as medium-sized (0.01 to 0.1%). This chain joins TRBV12-3 or TRBV12-4 and TRBJ2-7; 10 nucleotides agree with TRBD1. This CDR3 region has 15 residues. V was pared by 6 bases and J by 3 bases, with 8 bases of the junction left unmatched. The CDR3 bases are TGTGCCAGCAGCCCGACAGGGGGCGCCTTCTACGAGCAGTACTTC. It encodes CASSPTGGAFYEQYF.

This clone was recorded a few times. This chain connects TRBV6-2 or TRBV6-3 to TRBJ2-3; 7 bases are shared with TRBD2. This CDR3 region has 15 residues. From germline, CDR1 is MNHEY and CDR2 SVGEGT. Germline trimming cut 5 bases from V and 5 bases from J; bases unmatched to any gene: 10. CDR3 nucleotides: TGTGCCAGCAGTCCTCTTAGCGGGTCAAGAGATACGCAGTATTTT. Translation gives CASSPLSGSRDTQYF.

This clone was counted at least ten times. The identical CDR3 is also encoded by other nucleotide sequences in the sample. The chain carries TRBV24-1 and TRBJ1-5; tentative D call: TRBD1 (5 bases). Trimming took 4 bases from V and 7 from J, leaving 13 bases between them. CDR3 length equals 14 residues. CDR1 and CDR2 (germline): KGHDR, SFDVKD. CDR3: CATSDPGRGQPQHF. The CDR3 DNA is TGTGCCACCAGTGACCCTGGGCGGGGCCAGCCCCAGCATTTT.

The sample holds many counts of this clone. V is TRBV19 and J is TRBJ2-2, with D unclear. The length of the CDR3 is 14 residues. Germline V gene lookup returns CDR1 LNHDA and CDR2 SQIVND (reference sequence). Trimming shortened V by 1 base and J by 5 bases, and 8 bases separated the two germline ends. The CDR3 region has the DNA TGTGCCAGTAGTATAGGGTCGGGTACCGGGGAGCTGTTTTTT. Residues: CASSIGSGTGELFF. Drawing the rest from reference TRBV19 and TRBJ2-2, the complete variable domain is DGGITQSPKYLFRKEGQNVTLSCEQNLNHDAMYWYRQDPGQGLRLIYYSQIVNDFQKGDIAEGYSVSREKKESFPLTVTSAQKNPTAFYLCASSIGSGTGELFFGEGSRLTVL.

This clone was counted between two and nine times. The gene calls are TRBV12-3 or TRBV12-4 and TRBJ2-7; the D gene is possibly TRBD2 (6 bases). Trimming took off 7 bases at V and 7 bases at J, with 20 bases between the two ends. This CDR3 region has 14 residues. DNA of the CDR3: TGTGCCAGCAATCCGGGACCTTACCGGGAGGAGCAGTACTTC. It yields the protein CASNPGPYREEQYF.